A selection of T cell receptor beta chains follows, all from one sample in a study of cytomegalovirus exposure and HLA in healthy donors. Profiled with immunoSEQ multiplex PCR; TCRdb holds only in-frame clones, not every one. The sample has tens of thousands of clones; 72% are singletons. The sample comprised PBMCs. The receptors shown here come from a woman aged 40 to 50 in good health and CMV-seropositive. CDR3s include the opening cysteine and the closing phenylalanine or tryptophan. D genes are given only for firm matches. Not every row has a clone size; where given, it reads once, few, many or a size class.

D	size	J	V	CDR3	DNA
TRBD2	few	TRBJ2-5	TRBV7-7	CASSGGPSGEETQYF	TGTGCTAGCAGCGGAGGTCCTAGCGGGGAAGAGACCCAGTACTTC
-	-	TRBJ1-1	TRBV19	CASSIRGNTEAFF	TGTGCCAGTAGTATAAGGGGGAACACTGAAGCTTTCTTT
-	-	TRBJ1-1	TRBV14	CASSHLRGFKGDTEAFF	TGTGCCAGCAGCCACCTACGAGGGTTTAAGGGTGACACTGAAGCTTTCTTT
-	-	TRBJ2-1	TRBV27	CASSTRGEQFF	TGTGCCAGCAGTACACGGGGTGAGCAGTTCTTC
TRBD2	-	TRBJ2-3	TRBV25-1	CASLAGGWTSTDTQYF	TGTGCCAGCTTGGCGGGGGGGTGGACTAGCACAGATACGCAGTATTTT
TRBD1	-	TRBJ2-5	TRBV9	CASSAYTGTGETQYF	TGTGCCAGCAGCGCCTACACCGGGACAGGAGAGACCCAGTACTTC
TRBD2	-	TRBJ2-7	TRBV2	CASSVGTSSYEQYF	TGTGCCAGCAGTGTGGGGACTAGTTCCTACGAGCAGTACTTC
-	-	TRBJ1-2	TRBV11-2	CASSSSHFYGYTF	TGTGCCAGCAGCTCTTCCCACTTCTATGGCTACACCTTC
-	-	TRBJ2-1	TRBV11-3	CASSLAVSYNEQFF	TGTGCCAGCAGCTTGGCGGTCTCCTACAATGAGCAGTTCTTC
-	-	TRBJ1-3	TRBV10-2	CATGRGANGNTIYF	TGCGCGACGGGGCGGGGGGCCAACGGAAACACCATATATTTT
-	-	TRBJ2-3	TRBV7-9	CASSLQDSSTDTQYF	TGTGCCAGCAGCTTACAGGACAGTAGCACAGATACGCAGTATTTT
TRBD1	-	TRBJ1-5	TRBV19	CASGQDINQPQHF	TGTGCCAGTGGACAGGATATCAATCAGCCCCAGCATTTT
TRBD2	-	TRBJ2-3	TRBV5-4	CATSNSGGADTQYF	TGTGCCACCTCGAATAGCGGGGGCGCAGATACGCAGTATTTT
-	-	TRBJ2-2	TRBV5-1	CASSLRQSNTGELFF	TGCGCCAGCAGCTTGAGACAGTCGAACACCGGGGAGCTGTTTTTT
TRBD1	-	TRBJ2-5	TRBV5-1	CASSLVGGWETQYF	TGCGCCAGCAGCTTGGTAGGGGGCTGGGAGACCCAGTACTTC
-	-	TRBJ1-6	TRBV6-6	CASSYEGGDSPLHF	TGTGCCAGCAGTTACGAAGGGGGGGATTCACCCCTCCACTTT